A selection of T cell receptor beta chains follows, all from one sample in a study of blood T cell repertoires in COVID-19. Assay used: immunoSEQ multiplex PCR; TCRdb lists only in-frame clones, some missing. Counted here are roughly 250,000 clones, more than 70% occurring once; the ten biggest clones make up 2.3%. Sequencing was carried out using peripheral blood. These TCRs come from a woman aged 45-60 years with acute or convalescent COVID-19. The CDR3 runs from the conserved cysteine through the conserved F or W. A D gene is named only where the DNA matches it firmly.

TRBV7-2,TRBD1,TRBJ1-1,CASSRDRVEAFF
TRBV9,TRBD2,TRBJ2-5,CASSVGLAGGRETQYF
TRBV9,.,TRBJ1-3,CASSPQASGNTIYF
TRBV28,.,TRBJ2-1,CASSLRDFRGHNEQFF
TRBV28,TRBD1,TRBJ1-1,CASSFRDRVAEAFF
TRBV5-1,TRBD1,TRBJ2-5,CASSVLQGSGETQYF
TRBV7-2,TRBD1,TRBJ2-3,CASSDWTGGRTDTQYF
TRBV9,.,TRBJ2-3,CASSVAGDPEDTQYF
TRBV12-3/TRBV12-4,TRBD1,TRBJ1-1,CASGRGVNTEAFF
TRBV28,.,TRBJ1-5,CASLRLWDSGQHF
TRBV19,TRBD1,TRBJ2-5,CASSPAGGRETQYF
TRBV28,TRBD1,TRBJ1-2,CASSFNPQGRYGYTF
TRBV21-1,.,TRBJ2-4,CASSGTGTTEAKNIQYF
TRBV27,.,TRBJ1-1,CASRAIGSEAFF
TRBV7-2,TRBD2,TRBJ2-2,CASSTRGGSLNTGELFF
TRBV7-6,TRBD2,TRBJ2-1,CASSETSGANSYNEQFF
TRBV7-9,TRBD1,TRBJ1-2,CASSANPGQGAAGGYTF
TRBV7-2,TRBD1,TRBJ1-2,CASSLGTGYGYTF